The following is a T cell receptor beta chain sequence with its context. Generated by immunoSEQ multiplex PCR, the TCRdb table keeps only in-frame clones and is missing some. The table has about 50,000 clones, 80% to 90% seen once. Time point of the sample: pretreatment peripheral blood. This entry is derived from a study of PD-L1 blockade in urothelial cancer. In germline, CDR1 is SGHAT, CDR2 FQNNGV. This CDR3 spans 15 amino acids. J lost 2 bases, V lost 2 bases, and 4 bases had no gene match. The source was PBMCs, collected around atezolizumab (anti-PD-L1) treatment. The sequence was obtained from a man between 65 and 85 years old with urothelial cancer. V usage is TRBV11-2 and J usage is TRBJ2-7, with TRBD1 identical over 9 bases. CDR3 sequence reads: CASSLWGQGTYEQYF. The CDR3 region has the DNA TGTGCCAGCAGCTTATGGGGACAGGGTACCTACGAGCAGTACTTC.